The 27 T cell receptor beta chains below all came from one sample that was sequenced in a study of T-cell reconstitution after alpha-beta-depleted transplantation in children. Researchers prepared the TCRbeta library using unique molecular identifiers, the study reports. MiXCR, applied by TCRdb to the PCR reads, yields one record per CDR3 protein. The sample shows hundreds of thousands of distinct CDR3 sequences, around 12% of them seen only once. The sequences come from PBMCs, collected before TCRalphabeta/CD19-depleted stem cell transplant. The receptors derive from a girl aged 2-15 years with congenital amegakaryocytic thrombocytopenia, due to receive a stem cell transplant.

This chain connects TRBV2 to TRBJ1-1; 11 bases are a match to TRBD1. The germline V gene has CDR1 SNHLY and CDR2 FYNNEI. The CDR3 contains 13 residues. The J segment lost 11 bases and the V segment lost 8 bases, leaving 10 bases of the junction unmatched. The DNA of the CDR3 is TGTGCCAGCGGTTTGGACAGGGGGCGTTACGCTTTCTTT. Translating it yields CASGLDRGRYAFF.

A word on this clonotype: A read error may explain this, as a much larger clone is one base away. As DNA, the CDR3 is TGCGCCAGCAGCGCAGGACAGGTTGACGAGCAGTACTTC. Amino acid sequence: CASSAGQVDEQYF. This chain uses TRBV5-1 with TRBJ2-7; 7 bases agree with TRBD1. The CDR3 loop spans 13 amino acids. From germline, CDR1 is SGHRS and CDR2 YFSETQ. V shed 4 bases, J shed 5 bases, and the junction held 6 bases outside the gene matches.

This clonotype was detected many times. The J gene is TRBJ2-7, the V gene TRBV12-3 or TRBV12-4; maybe TRBD2 (6 bases). The length of the CDR3 is 16 residues. The V end was cut by 7 bases, the J end by 2 bases, with 21 bases between. CDR3 protein: CASTPGLGRDTYEQYF. The CDR3 region has the DNA TGTGCCAGCACCCCAGGACTCGGGAGAGACACCTACGAGCAGTACTTC.

In its sample, this clonotype was seen many times. This chain joins TRBV29-1 and TRBJ2-1; 8 positions agree with TRBD2. CDR1 is SQVTM, CDR2 ANQGSEA, per germline. V lost 2 bases to trimming and J lost 5 bases; unmatched junction nucleotides: 8. This CDR3 comprises 15 residues. The CDR3 protein is CSVEWAGGRDNEQFF. Here the CDR3 DNA reads TGCAGCGTTGAATGGGCGGGAGGTAGGGACAATGAGCAGTTCTTC.

The V and J genes are TRBV12-3 or TRBV12-4 and TRBJ2-7; TRBD1 is a possible D gene (6 bases). This CDR3 is built from 15 residues. Trimming pared 6 bases from V and 2 bases from J, leaving 17 bases between. CDR3: CASSSWGTYPYEQYF. The CDR3 bases are TGTGCCAGCAGCTCGTGGGGGACATACCCCTACGAGCAGTACTTC.

This clonotype turned up a few times. The gene calls are TRBV10-3 and TRBJ2-3; D unclear. CDR1 is ENHRY, CDR2 SYGVKD, per germline. The CDR3 length is 11 residues. V dropped 9 bases and J dropped 3 bases, with 7 bases sitting between them. The CDR3 spells CAMGLTDTQYF. CDR3 DNA: TGTGCCATGGGCTTGACAGATACGCAGTATTTT.

This clonotype was detected many times. V and J are TRBV6-2 or TRBV6-3 and TRBJ2-1; unclear D gene. V was trimmed by 6 bases and J by 5 bases, leaving 17 bases between them. From germline, CDR1 is MNHEY and CDR2 SVGEGT. The length of the CDR3 is 15 residues. CDR3 in amino acids: CASRGLRVLNNEQFF. Written as DNA, the CDR3 is TGTGCCAGCAGAGGCCTCCGAGTTTTGAACAATGAGCAGTTCTTC.

This clonotype was found many times. This chain connects TRBV5-1 to TRBJ2-2; D is uncertain. The CDR3 totals 14 residues. Trimming stripped 0 bases from V and 3 bases from J, with 6 bases between. Germline V gene data show CDR1 as SGHRS and CDR2 as YFSETQ. The CDR3 DNA sequence: TGCGCCAGCAGCTTGGGACACGACACCGGGGAGCTGTTTTTT. This translates into CASSLGHDTGELFF.

This clonotype has at least ten counts. This sequence joins TRBV4-1 and TRBJ1-1, with D unclear. CDR3 size: 17 residues. From germline, CDR1 is MGHRA and CDR2 YSYEKL. The V end was cut by 1 base, the J end by 6 bases, with 21 bases between. Here the CDR3 reads CASSQVAGVKSIPEAFF. The CDR3 nucleotides read TGCGCCAGCAGCCAAGTAGCCGGGGTCAAGTCAATCCCTGAAGCTTTCTTT.

This clonotype appeared many times. The chain joins TRBV5-1 to TRBJ2-7; the D is unclear. The CDR3 is made up of 15 amino acids. Germline V gene sequence: CDR1 SGHRS, CDR2 YFSETQ. V was trimmed by 4 bases and J by 0 bases, leaving 14 bases between them. The CDR3 nucleotides read TGCGCCAGCAGCCAAACCGGTCATAGCTCCTACGAGCAGTACTTC. Translating it yields CASSQTGHSSYEQYF. The whole variable domain, remainder taken from reference TRBV5-1 and TRBJ2-7, is KAGVTQTPRYLIKTRGQQVTLSCSPISGHRSVSWYQQTPGQGLQFLFEYFSETQRNKGNFPGRFSGRQFSNSRSEMNVSTLELGDSALYLCASSQTGHSSYEQYFGPGTRLTVT.

This clonotype was seen only a few times. At one end, the junction sequence differs from germline, possibly due to a read error. The chain joins TRBV7-3 to TRBJ2-1; possibly TRBD1 for D (6 bases). CDR1 and CDR2 (germline): SGHTA, FQGTGA. The CDR3 contains 14 residues. CDR3 residues: CPSNQGILYNEQFF. CDR3 nucleotides: TGTCCCAGCAATCAGGGGATTCTCTACAATGAGCAGTTCTTC.

The sample holds many counts of this clonotype. The V call is TRBV20-1, the J call TRBJ1-3, with no clear D. The CDR3 loop spans 13 amino acids. The germline CDR1 and CDR2 sequences are DFQATT and SNEGSKA (reference sequence). The ends were cut back, 3 bases at V and 0 bases at J, with 6 bases in the middle. The CDR3: CSASKGSGNTIYF. CDR3 DNA sequence: TGCAGTGCTAGTAAGGGCTCTGGAAACACCATATATTTT.

The chain recombines TRBV7-8 with TRBJ2-1, with a tentative D call TRBD2 (5 bases). Germline V CDR1 and CDR2: SGHVS, FQNEAQ. Trimming shortened V by 2 bases and J by 8 bases, and 19 bases separated the two germline ends. The CDR3 length is 16 residues. The CDR3 DNA reads as TGTGCCAGCAGCTTATTTCGGTCTCGGCGGGTCTATGAGCAGTTCTTC. Translation gives CASSLFRSRRVYEQFF. The full variable domain, rest sourced from reference TRBV7-8 and TRBJ2-1, is GAGVSQSPRYKVAKRGQDVALRCDPISGHVSLFWYQQALGQGPEFLTYFQNEAQLDKSGLPSDRFFAERPEGSVSTLKIQRTQQEDSAVYLCASSLFRSRRVYEQFFGPGTRLTVL.

This clonotype was detected ten times or more. This chain links TRBV5-1 with TRBJ2-3; no definite D call. V was pared by 3 bases and J by 6 bases, with 17 bases between. The germline V gene has CDR1 SGHRS and CDR2 YFSETQ. This CDR3 comprises 15 residues. The CDR3 nucleotides read TGCGCCAGCAGCTGGGGTGCATACCACCGGGATACGCAGTATTTT. Translating gives CASSWGAYHRDTQYF. Complete variable domain (other parts from reference TRBV5-1 and TRBJ2-3): KAGVTQTPRYLIKTRGQQVTLSCSPISGHRSVSWYQQTPGQGLQFLFEYFSETQRNKGNFPGRFSGRQFSNSRSEMNVSTLELGDSALYLCASSWGAYHRDTQYFGPGTRLTVL.

This clonotype showed up just a few times. The chain uses TRBV5-1 and TRBJ2-5, with TRBD1 identical over 8 bases. Germline V gives CDR1 SGHRS, CDR2 YFSETQ. V dropped 3 bases and J dropped 4; count of bases not matched to a gene: 11. This CDR3 has 16 amino acids. The CDR3 reads CASSSQGAKSGETQYF. CDR3 nucleotides: TGCGCCAGCAGCTCTCAGGGGGCGAAGAGTGGAGAGACCCAGTACTTC.

The V call is TRBV7-2, the J call TRBJ2-5; D may correspond to TRBD1 or TRBD2 (5 bases each). CDR3 length: 15 amino acids. Germline CDR1 SGHTA, CDR2 FQGNSA. V shed 1 base and J shed 7 bases, with 16 bases lying between them. In DNA form, the CDR3 reads TGTGCCAGCAGCTTAGTAGGAGGCCTCCAGGGGACCCAGTACTTC. Protein: CASSLVGGLQGTQYF.

The sample holds many counts of this clonotype. The junction and the germline gene differ at one end; a read error may be behind it. V and J are TRBV12-3 or TRBV12-4 and TRBJ2-1, with 7 bases that match TRBD2. The CDR3 consists of 15 residues. CDR3 sequence: CATSQVTSRNNEQFF. The CDR3 DNA reads TGTGCCACCAGTCAAGTGACTAGCCGAAACAATGAGCAGTTCTTC.

This clonotype was detected ten times or more. This may arise from a read error, as a much more abundant clone is one base away. V usage is TRBV27 and J usage is TRBJ2-1; 7 positions agree with TRBD2. CDR3 size: 15 residues. The germline CDR1 and CDR2 sequences are MNHEY and SMNVEV (reference sequence). V lost 8 bases and J lost 5; bases outside the gene matches: 12. Here the CDR3 DNA reads TGTGCCAGCCCCCCCGGGGCGGGAGCCCACAATGAGCAGTTCTTC. Protein sequence: CASPPGAGAHNEQFF.

In its sample, this clonotype was seen a few times. The chain links TRBV28 to TRBJ2-5, with a possible D match to TRBD1 (6 bases). V lost 11 bases and J 4 bases, leaving 14 bases between the germline ends. The germline gives CDR1 MDHEN, CDR2 SYDVKM. The CDR3 has 12 amino acids. The CDR3 reads CAVQGSSETQYF. The DNA for the CDR3 is TGTGCCGTACAGGGTTCGTCAGAGACCCAGTACTTC.

The rearrangement joins TRBV12-3 or TRBV12-4 to TRBJ2-2; no reliable D call. Trimming took off 6 bases at V and 6 bases at J, with 14 bases between the two ends. The CDR3 covers 14 residues. CDR3 coding DNA: TGTGCCAGCAGGGACCTTAAACCACCCGGGGAGCTGTTTTTT. As protein: CASRDLKPPGELFF.

The chain employs TRBV20-1 and TRBJ2-4, with D perhaps matching TRBD1 or TRBD2 (5 bases each). Deletions cut 6 bases from V and 0 bases from J, with 15 bases between. CDR3 length: 15 amino acids. Germline loops: CDR1 DFQATT, CDR2 SNEGSKA (reference sequence). The CDR3 coding sequence is TGCAGTGCAAGACCGGGACGTCTAGCCAAAAACATTCAGTACTTC. Residues: CSARPGRLAKNIQYF.

The chain couples TRBV12-3 or TRBV12-4 to TRBJ2-1; D remains ambiguous. Trimming took 7 bases from V and 10 from J, leaving 11 bases between them. This CDR3 has 11 residues. CDR3 sequence: CASTPGREQFF. DNA for the CDR3: TGTGCCAGCACCCCCGGACGAGAGCAGTTCTTC.

The chain uses TRBV6-6 and TRBJ2-4, with 9 bases that match TRBD1. The CDR3 contains 13 residues. V shed 6 bases, J shed 8 bases, and the junction held 5 bases outside the gene matches. CDR1 and CDR2 from the germline V gene are MNHNY and SVGAGI (reference sequence). The CDR3 sequence is CASRRQGGDIQYF. The CDR3 DNA follows: TGTGCCAGCAGGAGACAGGGGGGGGACATTCAGTACTTC.

This clonotype was observed many times. The rearrangement uses TRBV20-1 and TRBJ2-3; 10 bases are a match to TRBD2. Looked up from germline, CDR1 is DFQATT and CDR2 is SNEGSKA (reference sequence). Germline trimming cut 2 bases from V and 4 bases from J; bases unmatched to any gene: 15. There are 18 residues in the CDR3. The CDR3 DNA is TGCAGTGCTAGACTACTAGCGGGAACCTATAATGTCCCAGATACGCAGTATTTT. Its translation: CSARLLAGTYNVPDTQYF.

V usage is TRBV7-3 and J usage is TRBJ2-7, with D possibly called TRBD1 or TRBD2 (5 bases each). V was shortened by 5 bases and J by 4 bases, with 18 bases between the two germline ends. CDR3 size: 15 residues. Germline values: CDR1 SGHTA, CDR2 FQGTGA. CDR3 region: CASSPGQGVSYEQYF. CDR3 sequence (DNA): TGTGCCAGCAGCCCGGGGCAGGGAGTGTCGTACGAGCAGTACTTC. Drawing the rest from reference TRBV7-3 and TRBJ2-7, the complete variable domain is GAGVSQTPSNKVTEKGKYVELRCDPISGHTALYWYRQSLGQGPEFLIYFQGTGAADDSGLPNDRFFAVRPEGSVSTLKIQRTERGDSAVYLCASSPGQGVSYEQYFGPGTRLTVT.

This clonotype was seen repeatedly, ten times or more. The rearrangement uses TRBV12-3 or TRBV12-4 and TRBJ2-3; the D gene is possibly TRBD1 (5 bases). This CDR3 has 13 amino acids. V was pared by 6 bases and J by 2 bases, with 9 bases between. The CDR3 DNA reads TGTGCCAGCAGAAGGGGAACCACAGATACGCAGTATTTT. This sequence encodes CASRRGTTDTQYF.

This clonotype was observed at least ten times. The rearrangement uses TRBV6-1 and TRBJ2-1; 8 bases agree with TRBD1. Per the germline V gene, CDR1 is MNHNS and CDR2 is SASEGT. CDR3 size: 14 residues. With 6 bases clipped from V and 6 bases from J, the junction kept 7 bases outside the gene matches. The CDR3 DNA sequence: TGTGCCAGCAGGTCGGGACAGGTCCCCAATGAGCAGTTCTTC. Translation gives CASRSGQVPNEQFF.